Following are 15 T cell receptor beta chains from one sample sequenced in a study of blood T cell repertoires in COVID-19. The assay was immunoSEQ multiplex PCR, and TCRdb's table has in-frame clones only and misses some. This sample has about 170,000 clones; approximately 82% occur once, and the top ten carry roughly a fifth. Material for sequencing was peripheral blood. The source of these receptors is a woman between 65 and 79 years old who had recovered from COVID-19.

This clone was detected once. V and J are TRBV7-6 and TRBJ2-7, with D possibly TRBD2 on 6 matching bases. CDR1 and CDR2 (germline): SGHVS, FNYEAQ. Trimming took off 0 bases at V and 2 bases at J, with 23 bases between the two ends. This CDR3 region has 19 residues. The CDR3 here is CASSLARGVWVQRPYEQYF. In DNA form, the CDR3 reads TGTGCCAGCAGCTTAGCGCGGGGAGTCTGGGTTCAGCGCCCCTACGAGCAGTACTTC.

Comments on this clone: At one of its ends the junction is not consistent with the germline gene, which may arise from a read error. The J gene is TRBJ1-2, the V gene TRBV5-1; D may be TRBD1 (5 bases). Germline assignment: CDR1 SGHRS and CDR2 YFSETQ. This CDR3 has 15 amino acids. The CDR3: CASSLGLLSNYGYTF. CDR3 coding DNA: TGCGCCAGCAGTTTGGGACTGCTTTCTAACTATGGCTACACCTTC.

The table lists this clone with a count of one. CDR3 nucleotide sequence: TGTGCCAGTAGGACTAGCGGGGGAGAGACCCAGTACTTC. This encodes CASRTSGGETQYF. J is TRBJ2-5 and V is TRBV19; 12 positions agree with TRBD2. Germline CDR1 is LNHDA and CDR2 is SQIVND (reference sequence). The length of the CDR3 is 13 residues. V gave up 6 bases and J gave up 4 bases; unmatched junction bases: 0.

This chain uses TRBV2 with TRBJ2-5; TRBD1 matches 7 bases. The CDR3 length is 13 residues. V lost 4 bases and J lost 7; bases outside the gene matches: 6. Germline-derived CDR1 and CDR2 are SNHLY and FYNNEI. CDR3 region: CASSGDRVGTQYF. The CDR3 DNA follows: TGTGCCAGCAGTGGAGACAGGGTGGGGACCCAGTACTTC.

The CDR3 region has the DNA TGTGCCAGCAGCCGGGGGCAGTTTGGGTCCTATAATTCACCCCTCCACTTT. Its protein is CASSRGQFGSYNSPLHF. This chain uses TRBV3-1 (or the pseudogene TRBV3-2) with TRBJ1-6, with D perhaps matching TRBD1 (6 bases). This CDR3 contains 17 residues. CDR1 and CDR2 from the germline V gene are LGHDT and YNNKEL (reference sequence). V was cut by 4 bases and J by 1 base, with 14 bases left in between.

This clone was seen only a few times. The chain joins TRBV4-2 to TRBJ2-1, with 13 bases aligning to TRBD2. The V and J ends lost 8 bases and 12 bases, in that order; junction bases with no gene match: 16. The CDR3 length is 16 residues. In germline, CDR1 is LGHNA, CDR2 YNFKEQ. The CDR3 is CASSRGGTSGIGGQFF. CDR3 nucleotide sequence: TGTGCCAGCTCCCGCGGGGGGACTAGCGGGATTGGTGGGCAGTTCTTC.

This chain links TRBV7-2 with TRBJ1-2; weak D call: TRBD1 (6 bases). The CDR3 loop spans 16 amino acids. Germline V lookup: CDR1 SGHTA, CDR2 FQGNSA. Trimming pared 1 base from V and 1 base from J, leaving 13 bases between. CDR3 amino acids: CASSLGQGRGNYGYTF. The CDR3 DNA reads as TGTGCCAGCAGCTTAGGGCAGGGGAGGGGTAACTATGGCTACACCTTC.

This sequence joins TRBV30 and TRBJ1-2, with 8 bases matching TRBD1. This CDR3 comprises 12 residues. Per germline, CDR1 GTSNPN and CDR2 SVGIG (reference sequence). J lost 8 bases, V lost 1 base, and 3 bases had no gene match. The CDR3 spells CAWSGQGYGYTF. The CDR3, as DNA: TGTGCCTGGAGTGGACAGGGGTACGGCTACACCTTC. Full variable domain (rest looked up from reference TRBV30 and TRBJ1-2): SQTIHQWPATLVQPVGSPLSLECTVEGTSNPNLYWYRQAAGRGLQLLFYSVGIGQISSEVPQNLSASRPQDRQFILSSKKLLLSDSGFYLCAWSGQGYGYTFGSGTRLTVV.

The V gene is TRBV5-1, the J gene TRBJ2-2, with D uncertain. The germline gives CDR1 SGHRS, CDR2 YFSETQ. V lost 1 base to trimming and J lost 1 base, with 11 bases between them. The CDR3 contains 16 residues. Here the CDR3 DNA reads TGCGCCAGCAGCTTGTTGAGCGCCAAGAACACCGGGGAGCTGTTTTTT. The encoded protein is CASSLLSAKNTGELFF.

This chain links TRBV20-1 with TRBJ2-7, with 7 bases matching TRBD1. The length of the CDR3 is 15 residues. Per germline, CDR1 DFQATT and CDR2 SNEGSKA (reference sequence). With V trimmed by 3 bases and J by 2 bases, 10 bases remained unmatched. CDR3 sequence: CSASGLRGPAYEQYF. The CDR3 DNA reads as TGCAGTGCTAGTGGGTTAAGGGGGCCCGCCTACGAGCAGTACTTC.

The chain combines TRBV6-2 or TRBV6-3 with TRBJ2-3; D is ambiguous. CDR1 is MNHEY, CDR2 SVGEGT, per germline. This CDR3 contains 12 residues. V lost 5 bases and J 0 bases, leaving 3 bases between the germline ends. DNA for the CDR3: TGTGCCAGCAGTCCAAGCACAGATACGCAGTATTTT. Translation gives CASSPSTDTQYF.

This clone has a handful of counts. This chain connects TRBV3-1 (or the pseudogene TRBV3-2) to TRBJ1-6; 12 bases are shared with TRBD1. The CDR3 sequence is 15 residues long. The J segment lost 10 bases and the V segment lost 2 bases, leaving 3 bases of the junction unmatched. CDR1 and CDR2 from the germline V gene are LGHDT and YNNKEL (reference sequence). The CDR3 nucleotides are TGTGCCAGCAGCCAAACCGGGACAGGGGGCTCACCCCTCCACTTT. Its protein product is CASSQTGTGGSPLHF.

The V and J genes are TRBV12-3 or TRBV12-4 and TRBJ2-7; TRBD2 matches at 11 bases. The CDR3 is made up of 13 amino acids. V shed 7 bases, J shed 7 bases, and the junction held 6 bases outside the gene matches. The CDR3 here is CASTLTSGAEQYF. The CDR3 bases are TGTGCCAGCACCCTGACTAGCGGGGCGGAGCAGTACTTC.

The chain uses TRBV19 and TRBJ1-2; 8 bases fit TRBD1. Germline CDR1 LNHDA, CDR2 SQIVND (reference sequence). The J segment lost 6 bases and the V segment lost 9 bases, leaving 6 bases of the junction unmatched. The CDR3 is 12 residues long. The CDR3, as DNA: TGTGCCAGCACGGACAGGGATAATGGCTACACCTTC. It codes for CASTDRDNGYTF.

This clone was recorded many times. This chain connects TRBV21-1 to TRBJ1-2; TRBD1 is the table's D call, not checked against the DNA. TRBV21-1 is designated a pseudogene. CDR3 length equals 13 residues. CDR3 loop: CASPTGTNYGYTF. Here the CDR3 DNA reads TGTGCCAGCCCGACAGGGACTAACTATGGCTACACCTTC.